One sample yielded the 22 T cell receptor beta chains listed below, sequenced in a study of blood T cell repertoires in COVID-19. Libraries were prepared by immunoSEQ multiplex PCR; TCRdb keeps only in-frame clonotypes and omits some of them. The sample shows 200,000 to 300,000 clones, 82% of them seen only once. What was sequenced was peripheral blood. The receptor set was obtained from a woman of 80 years or more with acute or convalescent COVID-19.

The J gene is TRBJ2-1, the V gene TRBV24-1, with 9 bases aligning to TRBD2. Unmatched junction bases numbered 5, after V lost 2 bases and J lost 7 bases. CDR1 and CDR2 from the germline V gene are KGHDR and SFDVKD. This CDR3 is built from 15 residues. CDR3 protein: CATSDWREGLNEQFF. CDR3 DNA sequence: TGTGCCACCAGTGATTGGCGGGAGGGCCTTAATGAGCAGTTCTTC.

The chain links TRBV3-1 (or the pseudogene TRBV3-2) to TRBJ2-3, with a tentative D call TRBD2 (5 bases). The CDR3 has 15 amino acids. Germline V gene lookup returns CDR1 LGHDT and CDR2 YNNKEL (reference sequence). The V end was cut by 3 bases, the J end by 3 bases, with 13 bases between. The CDR3 loop is CASSQDPRETDTQYF. For the CDR3, the DNA is TGTGCCAGCAGCCAGGACCCCCGGGAAACAGATACGCAGTATTTT.

The chain joins TRBV6-2 or TRBV6-3 to TRBJ1-3; D uncertain. Germline loops: CDR1 MNHEY, CDR2 SVGEGT. This CDR3 is built from 17 residues. V lost 2 bases to trimming and J lost 1 base, with 15 bases between them. CDR3 amino acids: CASSYSIRGSSGNTIYF. CDR3 in DNA: TGTGCCAGCAGTTACAGTATCCGGGGATCATCTGGAAACACCATATATTTT.

V gene TRBV3-1 (or the pseudogene TRBV3-2) combines with J gene TRBJ2-2; weak D call: TRBD2 (7 bases). The CDR3 consists of 15 residues. Trimming stripped 10 bases from V and 5 bases from J, with 20 bases between. Per the germline V gene, CDR1 is LGHDT and CDR2 is YNNKEL (reference sequence). The CDR3 DNA is TGTGCCACCGCGAAAGTGGGGGGGGCTACCGGGGAGCTGTTTTTT. It codes for CATAKVGGATGELFF.

The chain is built from TRBV4-3 and TRBJ2-1; TRBD2 matches at 10 bases. The trim removed 2 bases at V and 9 bases at J, leaving 4 bases unmatched. The CDR3 consists of 14 residues. From germline, CDR1 is LGHNA and CDR2 YSLEER. CDR3 in amino acids: CASSQSGGAIEQFF. CDR3 DNA sequence: TGCGCCAGCAGCCAAAGCGGGGGGGCAATTGAGCAGTTCTTC.

This clone was counted only a few times. The CDR3 region is CASSLSSRRNSPLHF. The CDR3 region has the DNA TGTGCCAGCAGTCTAAGTAGCCGGCGTAATTCACCCCTCCACTTT. The chain combines TRBV5-8 with TRBJ1-6; D ambiguous. V was clipped by 5 bases and J by 6 bases, with 15 bases between them. The germline gives CDR1 SGHTS, CDR2 YDEGEE. CDR3 length: 15 amino acids.

This chain uses TRBV18 with TRBJ2-1; TRBD2 might be the D (6 bases). The CDR3 runs to 15 residues. The ends were cut back, 4 bases at V and 9 bases at J, with 19 bases in the middle. Germline CDR1 KGHSH, CDR2 LQKENI. In DNA form, the CDR3 reads TGTGCCAGCTCACTAATAAAAGGGACTGAGGGTGAGCAGTTCTTC. It codes for CASSLIKGTEGEQFF.

To note about this clone: The same CDR3 can be traced to other DNA sequences in this sample. The rearrangement links TRBV28 to TRBJ1-1; TRBD1 might be the D (5 bases). Germline V gives CDR1 MDHEN, CDR2 SYDVKM. CDR3 length: 13 amino acids. Trimming shortened V by 7 bases and J by 1 base, and 10 bases separated the two germline ends. The CDR3 DNA is TGTGCCAGCATCCGGGGGGGGAACACTGAAGCTTTCTTT. This sequence encodes CASIRGGNTEAFF.

This clone has only a few counts. The chain combines TRBV7-3 with TRBJ1-6, with D perhaps matching TRBD1 (6 bases). The ends were cut back, 0 bases at V and 10 bases at J, with 13 bases in the middle. Germline V gives CDR1 SGHTA, CDR2 FQGTGA. This CDR3 contains 15 residues. CDR3 loop: CASSLTGDMVSPLHF. The CDR3, as DNA: TGTGCCAGCAGCTTAACTGGGGACATGGTATCACCCCTCCACTTT.

This chain links TRBV2 with TRBJ2-7; weak D call: TRBD1 (6 bases). Germline CDR1 and CDR2: SNHLY and FYNNEI. CDR3 length: 13 amino acids. The germline V and J ends were trimmed by 4 bases and 3 bases, with 10 bases remaining between them. CDR3 sequence reads: CASSAAGVYEQYF. The CDR3, as DNA: TGTGCCAGCAGTGCAGCAGGGGTCTACGAGCAGTACTTC.

The CDR3 protein is CASSPQGKYEQYF. CDR3 coding DNA: TGTGCCAGCTCACCACAGGGGAAGTACGAGCAGTACTTC. The chain has TRBV18 and TRBJ2-7; D is possibly TRBD1 (5 bases). The CDR3 has 13 amino acids. Germline V gives CDR1 KGHSH, CDR2 LQKENI. Trimming took off 1 base at V and 4 bases at J, with 8 bases between the two ends.

This clone has just a few counts. This rearrangement joins TRBV4-1 to TRBJ1-2, with TRBD1 identical over 8 bases. With 0 bases clipped from V and 8 bases from J, the junction kept 2 bases outside the gene matches. Germline CDR1 reads MGHRA; CDR2 reads YSYEKL. The CDR3 covers 13 residues. The CDR3 coding sequence is TGCGCCAGCAGCCAAGATGGACAGGGAGGCTACACCTTC. Its protein product is CASSQDGQGGYTF.

The chain has TRBV7-6 and TRBJ1-1, with a tentative D call TRBD1 (6 bases). V lost 5 bases, J lost 4 bases, and 11 bases lay in between. This CDR3 comprises 13 residues. Germline V gives CDR1 SGHVS, CDR2 FNYEAQ. CDR3 loop: CASSTGLGTEAFF. Written as DNA, the CDR3 is TGTGCCAGCAGCACAGGGTTAGGCACTGAAGCTTTCTTT.

The chain couples TRBV6-2 or TRBV6-3 to TRBJ2-2; possibly TRBD1 for D (6 bases). Germline V gene data show CDR1 as MNHEY and CDR2 as SVGEGT. Trimming pared 5 bases from V and 1 base from J, leaving 14 bases between. The CDR3 has 16 residues. CDR3 amino acids: CASSDRDTRNTGELFF. The CDR3 DNA is TGTGCCAGCAGTGACCGGGACACGAGGAACACCGGGGAGCTGTTTTTT.

This clone was recorded only once. This chain joins TRBV7-3 and TRBJ1-2, with a weak D call TRBD1 (5 bases). The V gene's germline CDR1 is SGHTA and CDR2 FQGTGA. V shed 2 bases and J shed 3 bases, with 13 bases lying between them. This CDR3 contains 15 residues. CDR3 DNA sequence: TGTGCCAGCAGCTTATCCTCAGGGAGGGACTATGGCTACACCTTC. Amino acids: CASSLSSGRDYGYTF.

The rearrangement joins TRBV19 to TRBJ1-4; D remains unclear. In germline, CDR1 is LNHDA, CDR2 SQIVND (reference sequence). V was clipped by 3 bases and J by 6 bases, with 8 bases between them. The CDR3 extends over 13 amino acids. CDR3 in DNA: TGTGCCAGTAGTATCTCCGTGTATGAAAAACTGTTTTTT. This translates into CASSISVYEKLFF.

This clone was picked up one time. The J gene is TRBJ2-1, the V gene TRBV6-2 or TRBV6-3, with 7 bases fitting TRBD2. Germline V gives CDR1 MNHEY, CDR2 SVGEGT. V lost 5 bases and J lost 8; bases outside the gene matches: 0. The CDR3 totals 11 residues. For the CDR3, the DNA is TGTGCCAGCAGTCGGGAGGATGAGCAGTTCTTC. It specifies CASSREDEQFF.

The chain couples TRBV14 to TRBJ1-1; D is possibly TRBD1 (6 bases). Trimming removed 4 bases at V and 3 bases at J, with 9 bases between. The CDR3 covers 13 residues. Per germline, CDR1 SGHDN and CDR2 FVKESK. CDR3 sequence: CASSPHRDTEAFF. The DNA of the CDR3 is TGTGCCAGCAGCCCCCACAGGGACACTGAAGCTTTCTTT.

The J gene is TRBJ2-5, the V gene TRBV9, with D unclear. CDR1 SGDLS and CDR2 YYNGEE come from the germline V gene. The CDR3 is 14 amino acids. Trimming took 1 base from V and 3 from J, leaving 10 bases between them. The CDR3 DNA follows: TGTGCCAGCAGCGTAACTTATTCCAAAGAGACCCAGTACTTC. Protein product: CASSVTYSKETQYF.

V usage is TRBV5-4 and J usage is TRBJ2-6, with D possibly being TRBD1 (7 bases). The CDR3 runs to 17 residues. CDR1 and CDR2 (germline): SGHNT, YYREEE (reference sequence). Trimming pared 4 bases from V and 2 bases from J, leaving 16 bases between. CDR3 DNA sequence: TGTGCCAGCAGCCGCTCAGGAGGGGGCCCTGGGGCCAACGTCCTGACTTTC. It codes for CASSRSGGGPGANVLTF.

The chain joins TRBV4-3 to TRBJ2-2, with D perhaps matching TRBD2 (6 bases). V was cut by 4 bases and J by 5 bases, with 14 bases left in between. The CDR3 has 15 residues. Germline CDR1 reads LGHNA; CDR2 reads YSLEER. Here the CDR3 DNA reads TGCGCCAGCAGCCCGGGCGGGGCTGGTACCGGGGAGCTGTTTTTT. It encodes CASSPGGAGTGELFF.

The chain joins TRBV6-5 to TRBJ1-5; TRBD1 matches at 7 bases. Germline values: CDR1 MNHEY, CDR2 SVGAGI. CDR3 length: 15 amino acids. With 6 bases clipped from V and 3 bases from J, the junction kept 8 bases outside the gene matches. The CDR3 loop is CASRRRDRYNQPQHF. The CDR3 bases are TGTGCCAGCAGAAGGAGGGACAGATACAATCAGCCCCAGCATTTT.